This T cell receptor (beta chain) was found in a study of regulatory T cells in long-lasting Graves disease. Study background: It was over 5 years of antithyroid drugs, with positive TSH receptor antibodies, that meant persistent Graves' disease. Study-wide results and limits: Persistent patients had more shared public clonotypes (fewer than 3,000) than new patients (about 1,000). Tissue studied was limited to peripheral blood, excluding thyroid tissue.

On this clonotype itself: Antigen specificity is unknown.

In building TCR beta libraries, iRepertoire HTBI primers were used together with Arm-PCR of CDR3 regions. Using its own MiXCR run on the multiplex PCR reads, TCRdb lists one record per CDR3 protein. The profile shows roughly 490,000 distinct CDR3 sequences, around a fifth of them singletons. CDR1 and CDR2 from the germline V gene are SGHAT and FQNNGV. The CDR3 consists of 16 residues. With V trimmed by 0 bases and J by 1 base, 2 bases remained unmatched. Time point indicated: persistent/refractory GD, antithyroid drugs over 5 years with positive TRAb. The authors made the TCR library using RNA they extracted from PBMCs. In Xi'an, China, an endocrinology department was the source of patients.

This chain links TRBV11-2 with TRBJ2-2; TRBD2 matches 7 bases. This TCR was recovered from a female donor with Graves disease. The source material was peripheral blood mononuclear cells (PBMCs), sampled when the disease was refractory, from a patient treated with antithyroid drugs. CDR3 DNA: TGTGCCAGCAGCTTAGAGATAGCGGGGAACACCGGGGAGCTGTTTTTT. It yields the protein CASSLEIAGNTGELFF. Combining the CDR3 with reference TRBV11-2 and TRBJ2-2 gives the whole variable domain EAGVAQSPRYKIIEKRQSVAFWCNPISGHATLYWYQQILGQGPKLLIQFQNNGVVDDSQLPKDRFSAERLKGVDSTLKIQPAKLEDSAVYLCASSLEIAGNTGELFFGEGSRLTVL.